This T cell receptor (beta chain) was recorded in a study of T cells in Graves' hyperthyroidism and ophthalmopathy. Looked up from germline, CDR1 is SQVTM and CDR2 is ANQGSEA. The CDR3 has 16 residues. The V segment lost 4 bases and the J segment 0 bases; nucleotides outside the gene matches: 8. The CDR3 regions of TCR beta were amplified from RNA transcripts. Carried out on the TCR CDR3, a first-round RT-PCR used the HTBI primer set. One entry per CDR3 protein, called by TCRdb with MiXCR from the multiplex PCR reads. The data contain about 590,000 distinct CDR3 sequences, 15% to 18% of them seen just once; the ten biggest clones take up approximately 7.4%. PBMCs were collected from an approximately 9.2 ml volume of fresh peripheral blood.

The V and J genes are TRBV29-1 and TRBJ2-1; 8 bases are shared with TRBD2. The sample taken for sequencing was blood. This receptor was taken from a woman in her 30s with Graves' hyperthyroidism. The CDR3 here is CSVGGLVPSSYNEQFF. As DNA, the CDR3 is TGCAGCGTTGGGGGACTAGTTCCGAGCTCCTACAATGAGCAGTTCTTC.